These T cell receptor beta chains were read from a single sample in a study of post-analysis software for immune sequencing data. TCRdb reprocessed the PCR reads via MiXCR and lists one record per CDR3 protein. The sample yields roughly 540,000 distinct CDR3 sequences, roughly 34% seen once. What was sequenced was blood. These receptor sequences come from a girl aged 2-17 years with multiple sclerosis. The CDR3 runs from the conserved cysteine through the conserved F or W. Fields, in order: J gene, V gene, D gene, clone size, CDR3 DNA, CDR3 protein. The D gene is left open where the match is weak. Size tells how often a clone was seen (once, few, many) or the class of an expanded clone, and some rows leave it out.

TRBJ1-2 TRBV25-1 NA NA TGTGCCAGCAGTGAAGGAGGGAACTATGGCTACACCTTC CASSEGGNYGYTF
TRBJ2-7 TRBV7-9 TRBD2 few TGTGCCAGCAGCTGGACTAGCGGGGGGGACGAGCAGTACTTC CASSWTSGGDEQYF
TRBJ2-5 TRBV10-3 TRBD2 NA TGTGCCATCAGTGGGCTAGCGGGGTCGGAGGCCCAGTACTTC CAISGLAGSEAQYF
TRBJ2-7 TRBV7-2 NA few TGTGCCAGGGGTGGGACCGAAAAAACCTACGAGCAGTACTTC CARGGTEKTYEQYF
TRBJ2-7 TRBV6-2/TRBV6-3 TRBD2 NA TGTGCCAGCAGTTACGAGAGACTAGCGGTCTCCTACGAGCAGTACTTC CASSYERLAVSYEQYF
TRBJ2-7 TRBV6-2/TRBV6-3 NA NA TGTGCCAGCAGTCTAAAGTGGGCCGGTTCAGTTTTGAATGAGCAGTACTTC CASSLKWAGSVLNEQYF
TRBJ1-2 TRBV9 TRBD1 NA TGTGCCAGCAGCGCTTCGGGACAGGCCTTCTTGGAGGGCTACACCTTC CASSASGQAFLEGYTF
TRBJ2-3 TRBV7-2 TRBD2 few TGTGCCAGCAGCTTCCTGACTCAGGGAGGGGATACGCAGTATTTT CASSFLTQGGDTQYF
TRBJ2-1 TRBV29-1 TRBD2 NA TGCAGCGTCTTCGGACTAGCGGGGTATACTGAGCAGTTCTTC CSVFGLAGYTEQFF
TRBJ2-5 TRBV5-1 NA many TGCGCCAGCAGCTTGGATCCGGGACCCCAAGAGACCCAGTACTTC CASSLDPGPQETQYF
TRBJ2-1 TRBV20-1 TRBD2 few TGCAGTGCTAGGGCGGCAGGGAGGGAATACAATGAGCAGTTCTTC CSARAAGREYNEQFF
TRBJ2-5 TRBV29-1 TRBD2 few TGCAGCGTTGGGTCCCCGAGCGGGGGCCAACAAGAGACCCAGTACTTC CSVGSPSGGQQETQYF
TRBJ2-7 TRBV5-1 NA NA TGCGCCAGCAGCTTGGCCGTCAGGGCAAGGGAGCAGTACTTC CASSLAVRAREQYF
TRBJ1-1 TRBV9 NA few TGTGCCAGCAGCTCCCCGGGGACTGAAGCTTTCTTT CASSSPGTEAFF
TRBJ2-5 TRBV4-1 TRBD1 many TGCGCCAGCAGCCAAGTTCCAGTAGAGGGGGCAGAGACCCAGTACTTC CASSQVPVEGAETQYF
TRBJ2-4 TRBV7-2 NA few TGTGCCAGCAGGGCGGTAGGGGGGCAGCTTCAAAACATTCAGTACTTC CASRAVGGQLQNIQYF
TRBJ2-1 TRBV3-1 TRBD1 few TGTGCCAGCAGCCGCTACGGGACAGTCAATGAGCAGTTCTTC CASSRYGTVNEQFF
TRBJ1-4 TRBV5-4 NA NA TGTGCCAGCAGCTTGGCCTTCGGGGCGTCCGATGAAAAACTGTTTTTT CASSLAFGASDEKLFF
TRBJ2-1 TRBV29-1 NA few TGCAGCGGAGGTCGGGTCTCCTACAATGAGCAGTTCTTC CSGGRVSYNEQFF
TRBJ1-1 TRBV3-1 TRBD1 NA TGTGCCAGCAGCCAAGTGACAGGGTTGGCTGAAGCTTTCTTT CASSQVTGLAEAFF
TRBJ2-1 TRBV5-1 NA NA TGCGCCAGCAGCTTGGCGGCTAGCGCATACAATGAGCAGTTCTTC CASSLAASAYNEQFF
TRBJ2-3 TRBV7-8 NA few TGTGCCAGCAGCTTGGCCTGGGGGAGCACAGATACGCAGTATTTT CASSLAWGSTDTQYF
TRBJ1-1 TRBV7-8 TRBD1 NA TGTGCCAGCTTCAGGGGGGACATGACGAACACTGAAGCTTTCTTT CASFRGDMTNTEAFF
TRBJ1-2 TRBV7-9 NA NA TGTGCCAGCAGCGCTTCAGAGTACTATGGCTACACCTTC CASSASEYYGYTF
TRBJ1-5 TRBV4-1 NA few TGCGCCAGCAGCCCCGAGGCAGGGGGCAATCAGCCCCAGCATTTT CASSPEAGGNQPQHF
TRBJ2-7 TRBV11-2 TRBD1 few TGTGCCAGCAGCCGAACCAGACCCCGGGACAGGGGGTACGAGCAGTACTTC CASSRTRPRDRGYEQYF
TRBJ1-2 TRBV5-8 TRBD1 NA TGTGCCAGCAGACGGACAGGTGTTGGTGGCTACACCTTC CASRRTGVGGYTF
TRBJ2-1 TRBV5-1 TRBD2 NA TGCGCCAGCAGTCTCTGGGGTAGCGGGGGGGCTGAGAATGAGCAGTTCTTC CASSLWGSGGAENEQFF
TRBJ1-1 TRBV6-5 NA few TGTGCCAGCAGTACCGCTACAACGGACACTGAAGCTTTCTTT CASSTATTDTEAFF
TRBJ1-1 TRBV3-1 NA NA TGTGCCAGCAGCCCGATGAATTCGATGAACACTGAAGCTTTCTTT CASSPMNSMNTEAFF
TRBJ1-5 TRBV10-3 TRBD1 NA TGTGCCATCAGTGGAGGACAGGGAAGGCAGCCCCAGCATTTT CAISGGQGRQPQHF
TRBJ2-1 TRBV6-5 NA NA TGTGCCAGCACCTCGGGGGGCTTCAACAATGAGCAGTTCTTC CASTSGGFNNEQFF
TRBJ2-6 TRBV6-5 TRBD1 NA TGTGCCAGCAGTTACCTGACAGGGGGATTGTTTGGGGCCAACGTCCTGACTTTC CASSYLTGGLFGANVLTF
TRBJ2-5 TRBV11-2 NA NA TGTGCCAGCAGCCCCCGACAGGGAGGGTGGGAGACCCAGTACTTC CASSPRQGGWETQYF
TRBJ1-1 TRBV12-3/TRBV12-4 NA NA TGTGCCAGCAGGTCAGCAATCGTGCGCACTGAAGCTTTCTTT CASRSAIVRTEAFF
TRBJ2-1 TRBV4-2 NA many TGTGCCAGCAGCCACGGCGGGGGCCTCTATGAGCAGTTCTTC CASSHGGGLYEQFF
TRBJ2-7 TRBV11-2 TRBD2 NA TGTGCCAGCAGCTTCGTCGGGACTAGCGCCTCCTACGAGCAGTACTTC CASSFVGTSASYEQYF
TRBJ2-5 TRBV6-5 NA NA TGTGCCAGCACCTCCATTGGGGGCGAAGAGACCCAGTACTTC CASTSIGGEETQYF
TRBJ1-2 TRBV6-6 TRBD1 NA TGTGCCAGCAGTTACGCTCCAGGGGGCGAGTATTATGGCTACACCTTC CASSYAPGGEYYGYTF
TRBJ2-3 TRBV29-1 TRBD2 NA TGCAGCGCCGGGGGAGGGATTTACACAGATACGCAGTATTTT CSAGGGIYTDTQYF
TRBJ1-2 TRBV19 NA NA TGTGCCAGTAGTATCTTGGGCCGAAGCTATGGCTACACCTTC CASSILGRSYGYTF
TRBJ2-7 TRBV4-2 NA few TGTGCCAGCAGCCAATCGGGCTCCTACGAGCAGTACTTC CASSQSGSYEQYF
TRBJ2-1 TRBV5-5 NA few TGTGCCAGCACCCCCCATCCGGGACGGAGTAACAATGAGCAGTTCTTC CASTPHPGRSNNEQFF
TRBJ2-3 TRBV11-2 NA NA TGTGCCAGCAGCTTCCGTGGCAGGGGCCGGGCAGATACGCAGTATTTT CASSFRGRGRADTQYF
TRBJ1-3 TRBV3-1 NA NA TGTGCCAGCAGCCAAAGGGACTCTGGAAACACCATATATTTT CASSQRDSGNTIYF
TRBJ2-7 TRBV10-3 NA NA TGTGCCATCAGTGAGTCGGGCAGCTCCTGCGAGCAGTACTTC CAISESGSSCEQYF
TRBJ2-3 TRBV11-2 NA NA TGTGCCAGCAGCTCAATGACCAGCCCAGATACGCAGTATTTT CASSSMTSPDTQYF
TRBJ1-1 TRBV28 TRBD1 NA TGTGCCAGTGTCACCAGGGGGCGGAACACTGAAGCTTTCTTT CASVTRGRNTEAFF
TRBJ2-7 TRBV28 TRBD1 NA TGTGCCAGGGGGGACAGGGGCCACGAGCAGTACTTC CARGDRGHEQYF